The source of this T cell receptor beta chain is a study of T cells expressing NK-cell markers. At the level of the study: In the group of eight sequenced donors, seven were HCMV-seropositive and one was seronegative.

The CDR3 has 16 amino acids. 5'RACE template switching built TCR beta cDNA with unique molecular identifiers. Following a re-call of the 5' RACE reads, TCRdb has one entry per CDR3 protein and lacks DNA. This table lists some 500,000 distinct CDR3 sequences. The V gene is TRBV12-3 or TRBV12-4, the J gene TRBJ1-6. The TCR originated in a woman aged 45-65 years in good health. The sample consisted of blood T cells: a sorted CD56 or NKG2C T cell subset, CD4+ or CD8+ T cells, or bulk PBMC T cells (not recorded which). The chain's CDR3 is CASSLGAPRGGSPLHF.